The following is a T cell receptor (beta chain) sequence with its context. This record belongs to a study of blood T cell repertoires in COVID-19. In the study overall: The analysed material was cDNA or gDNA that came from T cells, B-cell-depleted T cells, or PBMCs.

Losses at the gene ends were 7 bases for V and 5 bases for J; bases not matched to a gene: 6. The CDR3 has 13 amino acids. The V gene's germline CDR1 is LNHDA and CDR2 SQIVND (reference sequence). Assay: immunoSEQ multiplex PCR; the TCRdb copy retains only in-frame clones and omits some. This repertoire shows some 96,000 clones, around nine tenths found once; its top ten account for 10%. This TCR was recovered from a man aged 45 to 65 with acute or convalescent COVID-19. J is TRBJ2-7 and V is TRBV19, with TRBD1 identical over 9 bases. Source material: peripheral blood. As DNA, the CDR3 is TGTGCCAGTAAAAGACAGGGGGTAAACGAGCAGTACTTC. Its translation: CASKRQGVNEQYF.